This T cell receptor (beta chain) was found in a study of T cell responses to AZD1222 COVID-19 vaccine. Findings and caveats of the study: In the spike-specific TCR repertoire, nearly half reportedly target unmutated variant regions.

This clone was observed a few times. Antigen: not known. Measured with immunoSEQ multiplex PCR; TCRdb has only the in-frame clones, and not every one. The data show about 150,000 clones, 87% seen once. CDR3 length: 15 amino acids. The germline V gene encodes CDR1 LNHNV and CDR2 YYDKDF (reference sequence). V was pared by 0 bases and J by 4 bases, with 10 bases between. The sequences come from peripheral blood, collected 28 days after the second AZD1222 dose. This chain uses TRBV15 with TRBJ1-5; D gene unclear. The TCR was taken from an adult who received the AZD1222 COVID-19 vaccine. The CDR3 reads CATSRELGGNQPQHF. The CDR3 DNA follows: TGTGCCACCAGCAGAGAGTTGGGAGGGAATCAGCCCCAGCATTTT.